One sample yielded the 7 T cell receptor beta chains listed below, sequenced in a study of cytomegalovirus exposure and HLA in healthy donors (TCRdb year 2017). The protocol used for the library was the immunoSEQ multiplex PCR assay. The multiplex PCR relied on a mix of 60 forward primers for TCR Vbeta segments and 13 reverse primers for TCR Jbeta segments. TCRdb carries this immuneACCESS record with in-frame sequences only. Its versions omit some clonotypes, under half of them owing to an unresolved V gene in the studies checked, with the rest unexplained. Across this sample there are 100,000 or so clones, with about 79% seen only once. The ten largest clones take up 2% to 2.5% of the sample. The source material was PBMCs. The receptors here all came from a human donor in good health.

This clone was picked up a small number of times. The chain joins TRBV27 to TRBJ2-7; D uncertain. V lost 2 bases, J lost 1 base, and 24 bases lay in between. The CDR3 spans 19 residues. Germline V gene lookup returns CDR1 MNHEY and CDR2 SMNVEV (reference sequence). The CDR3 DNA is TGTGCCAGCAGTTTAGCCGGTCCCCGCGTCCTCCTTCCTTCCTACGAGCAGTACTTC. The encoded protein is CASSLAGPRVLLPSYEQYF.

The chain combines TRBV19 with TRBJ2-2; D gene ambiguous. The CDR3 has 11 residues. V was trimmed by 5 bases and J by 10 bases, leaving 8 bases between them. In germline, CDR1 is LNHDA, CDR2 SQIVND (reference sequence). CDR3 region: CASSLAAELFF. CDR3 in DNA: TGTGCCAGTAGTCTGGCGGCGGAGCTGTTTTTT.

The chain employs TRBV5-4 and TRBJ2-2; TRBD2 matches at 10 bases. This CDR3 contains 16 residues. Germline lookup yields CDR1 SGHNT and CDR2 YYREEE (reference sequence). V dropped 0 bases and J dropped 6; count of bases not matched to a gene: 5. The DNA for the CDR3 is TGTGCCAGCAGCTTGGGTTCGAGCGGGGGGGCCGGGGAGCTGTTTTTT. Protein: CASSLGSSGGAGELFF.

With respect to this clone: An end of the junction does not agree with germline; a read error may underlie this. V usage is TRBV7-9 and J usage is TRBJ1-4; D is uncertain. Germline loops: CDR1 SEHNR, CDR2 FQNEAQ (reference sequence). This CDR3 has 14 residues. The CDR3: CSSSLTGVYEKLFF. Here the CDR3 DNA reads TGTTCCAGCAGCTTAACCGGGGTGTATGAAAAACTGTTTTTT.

This clone was seen a single time. The V call is TRBV11-2, the J call TRBJ2-1; D is perhaps TRBD2 (5 bases). CDR1 and CDR2 from the germline V gene are SGHAT and FQNNGV. The CDR3 spans 14 residues. V was pared by 0 bases and J by 11 bases, with 14 bases between. CDR3 sequence: CASSLDLGRGKQFF. In DNA form, the CDR3 reads TGTGCCAGCAGCTTAGATCTAGGACGGGGAAAGCAGTTCTTC.

The chain uses TRBV28 and TRBJ1-4; 7 nucleotides align to TRBD1. V shed 7 bases and J 5 bases; nucleotides not matched to a gene: 7. The CDR3 loop spans 14 amino acids. Germline assignment: CDR1 MDHEN and CDR2 SYDVKM. DNA of the CDR3: TGTGCCAGCACCCAGGGGGGCTGGAATGAAAAACTGTTTTTT. Protein sequence: CASTQGGWNEKLFF.

This chain's CDR3 is CASSPTSGSYEQYF. As DNA, the CDR3 is TGTGCCAGCAGCCCGACTAGCGGGTCCTACGAGCAGTACTTC. This rearrangement joins TRBV6-1 to TRBJ2-7; 10 bases agree with TRBD2. The germline CDR1 and CDR2 sequences are MNHNS and SASEGT. This CDR3 has 14 residues. Trimming took 6 bases from V and 1 from J; bases not matched to a gene: 3.